This T cell receptor beta chain was sequenced in a study of cytomegalovirus exposure and HLA in healthy donors. Looking at the study overall: The approximately 130 validation repertoires matched the 600 to 700 first-cohort repertoires in platform, a later analysis reported. General observations from the study: Altogether, more than 150 TCR beta chains were recorded as cytomegalovirus-associated. CMV antigen specificity of a few CMV-associated chains was confirmed in vitro.

Profiled with immunoSEQ multiplex PCR; TCRdb holds only in-frame clones, not every one. Of over 200,000 clones detected, less than 90% appear once; the ten largest clones hold around 5.4%. Concerning this clone itself: Its specificity is not known.

Sequenced material: PBMCs. The receptor was isolated from a woman aged 18-29 years in good health and CMV-seronegative.

The CDR3 DNA follows: TGTGCCACCAGCAGCCAATTTGGGGGGCAGCCCCAGCATTTT. It translates to CATSSQFGGQPQHF. This rearrangement joins TRBV15 to TRBJ1-5; tentative D call: TRBD1 (5 bases). This CDR3 contains 14 residues. The V gene lost 3 bases and the J gene lost 7 bases, with 13 bases spanning the gap. Germline lookup yields CDR1 LNHNV and CDR2 YYDKDF (reference sequence).